The clone carrying this T cell receptor (beta chain) was detected ten times or more. The data belong to a study of regulatory T cells in long-lasting Graves disease. Sequencing libraries for TCR beta were prepared with iRepertoire HTBI primers and Arm-PCR of CDR3 regions. TCRdb redid the calling of the multiplex PCR reads with MiXCR, one entry per CDR3 protein. The repertoire holds around 400,000 distinct CDR3 sequences, 20% to 30% seen once, with about 26% in the top ten. The CDR3 runs 16 residues. The germline V gene encodes CDR1 MDHEN and CDR2 SYDVKM. Trimming removed 2 bases at V and 11 bases at J, with 21 bases between. Time point noted: persistent/refractory GD, antithyroid drugs over 5 years with positive TRAb. Researchers made the TCR library from RNA that was extracted from PBMCs.

The origin of this receptor is a female donor with Graves disease. The starting material was peripheral blood mononuclear cells (PBMCs), obtained when the disease was refractory, from a patient treated with antithyroid drugs. This chain uses TRBV28 with TRBJ1-4, with D perhaps matching TRBD1 (6 bases). Here the CDR3 reads CASSLVEGGGLGKLFF. The CDR3 nucleotides read TGTGCCAGCAGTTTAGTGGAAGGAGGGGGTTTGGGGAAACTGTTTTTT.